The 26 T cell receptor beta chains given below trace back to one sample, sequenced in a study of T cell responses to AZD1222 COVID-19 vaccine. The assay was immunoSEQ multiplex PCR, and TCRdb's table has in-frame clones only and misses some. The sample lists roughly 71,000 clones; 85% were seen once. The sample in question was peripheral blood, obtained on day 0 of AZD1222 vaccination. These receptors were obtained from an adult in good health.

The chain joins TRBV4-1 to TRBJ1-1, with a possible D match to TRBD1 (5 bases). Germline loops: CDR1 MGHRA, CDR2 YSYEKL. The CDR3 is 13 amino acids. Trimming took 0 bases from V and 11 from J, leaving 13 bases between them. The DNA of the CDR3 is TGCGCCAGCAGCCAAGATCGGGGCCGAAGGGCTTTCTTT. Its protein is CASSQDRGRRAFF.

This clone is a singleton in its sample. The rearrangement links TRBV27 to TRBJ1-1; D is possibly TRBD1 (5 bases). CDR1 is MNHEY, CDR2 SMNVEV, per germline (reference sequence). The CDR3 has 15 residues. Trimming shortened V by 6 bases and J by 2 bases, and 16 bases separated the two germline ends. CDR3 nucleotides: TGTGCCAGCAGCCAATCAGGGCTCCCAAACACTGAAGCTTTCTTT. It yields the protein CASSQSGLPNTEAFF.

The V gene is TRBV7-8, the J gene TRBJ1-2; D is ambiguous. Trimming took off 5 bases at V and 2 bases at J, with 6 bases between the two ends. The length of the CDR3 is 12 residues. Germline CDR1 SGHVS, CDR2 FQNEAQ. This CDR3 reads CASSPLNYGYTF. The CDR3 coding sequence is TGTGCCAGCAGCCCCCTAAACTATGGCTACACCTTC.

V gene TRBV18 combines with J gene TRBJ2-7; possibly TRBD1 for D (5 bases). Germline CDR1 reads KGHSH; CDR2 reads LQKENI. The V and J ends lost 5 bases and 2 bases respectively, with 16 bases between them. The CDR3 runs 15 residues. In nucleotides, the CDR3 is TGTGCCAGCTCAATAATTCGAGCAGGGACCTACGAGCAGTACTTC. It yields the protein CASSIIRAGTYEQYF.

J is TRBJ2-3 and V is TRBV5-1, with 7 bases lining up with TRBD1. The CDR3 spans 14 residues. V lost 0 bases to trimming and J lost 6 bases; unmatched junction nucleotides: 4. Germline CDR1 SGHRS, CDR2 YFSETQ. CDR3 sequence (DNA): TGCGCCAGCAGCTTGGGAGGGGGCCAGGATACGCAGTATTTT. Amino acids: CASSLGGGQDTQYF.

This chain joins TRBV18 and TRBJ1-3; D unclear. The germline V and J ends were trimmed by 2 bases and 2 bases, with 10 bases remaining between them. The CDR3 has 15 residues. Germline CDR1 is KGHSH and CDR2 is LQKENI. The CDR3 is CASSPAVSAGNTIYF. The CDR3 DNA follows: TGTGCCAGCTCACCAGCCGTGTCAGCTGGAAACACCATATATTTT.

The chain joins TRBV4-1 to TRBJ2-7, with D uncertain. The ends were cut back, 0 bases at V and 10 bases at J, with 19 bases in the middle. CDR1 and CDR2 from the germline V gene are MGHRA and YSYEKL. There are 15 residues in the CDR3. CDR3 DNA sequence: TGCGCCAGCAGCCAAGATGGCAGTAGGGTTTCTAAACAGTACTTC. Translating gives CASSQDGSRVSKQYF.

The rearrangement uses TRBV19 and TRBJ1-1; tentative D call: TRBD1 (5 bases). The V and J ends lost 6 bases and 7 bases respectively, with 18 bases between them. The CDR3 extends over 14 amino acids. Germline-derived CDR1 and CDR2 are LNHDA and SQIVND (reference sequence). Here the CDR3 DNA reads TGTGCCAGTAGGGTGGACATAGGAGTAAATGAAGCTTTCTTT. Its protein product is CASRVDIGVNEAFF.

The rearrangement links TRBV3-1 (or the pseudogene TRBV3-2) to TRBJ2-2; the D is unclear. Trimming stripped 0 bases from V and 7 bases from J, with 9 bases between. Per germline, CDR1 LGHDT and CDR2 YNNKEL (reference sequence). CDR3 size: 14 residues. This CDR3 reads CASSQEPSGGELFF. Here the CDR3 DNA reads TGTGCCAGCAGCCAAGAGCCGTCGGGCGGGGAGCTGTTTTTT.

J is TRBJ2-2 and V is TRBV18; TRBD1 aligns across 7 bases. The V gene end was trimmed by 2 bases and the J gene end by 5 bases; junction bases not matched to a gene: 8. From germline, CDR1 is KGHSH and CDR2 LQKENI. The CDR3 is 16 residues long. CDR3: CASSPGQAFLTGELFF. The CDR3 nucleotides are TGTGCCAGCTCACCAGGACAGGCCTTCCTGACCGGGGAGCTGTTTTTT.

This clone was observed a handful of times. This chain connects TRBV5-1 to TRBJ2-7; the D gene is possibly TRBD2 (7 bases). Germline V lookup: CDR1 SGHRS, CDR2 YFSETQ. The CDR3 length is 13 residues. Deletions cut 4 bases from V and 8 bases from J, with 16 bases between. The CDR3 protein is CASSPEGGEKQYF. The CDR3 DNA follows: TGCGCCAGCAGCCCCGAAGGGGGGGAGAAGCAGTACTTC.

The V gene is TRBV9, the J gene TRBJ2-1, with D perhaps being TRBD1 or TRBD2 (5 bases each). The ends were cut back, 0 bases at V and 5 bases at J, with 15 bases in the middle. Germline V CDR1 and CDR2: SGDLS, YYNGEE. This CDR3 has 16 residues. The CDR3 nucleotides read TGTGCCAGCAGCGTAGAGGTGGGACGCCTACACAATGAGCAGTTCTTC. Translated, it gives CASSVEVGRLHNEQFF.

V usage is TRBV7-7 and J usage is TRBJ1-3, with D unclear. CDR3 length equals 15 residues. Germline values: CDR1 SSHAT, CDR2 FNYEAQ (reference sequence). CDR3 residues: CATSPTSSSGNTIYF. The CDR3 DNA sequence: TGTGCTACTAGCCCTACCTCGAGCTCTGGAAACACCATATATTTT.

This rearrangement joins TRBV19 to TRBJ2-7; tentative D call: TRBD2 (5 bases). Germline V gives CDR1 LNHDA, CDR2 SQIVND (reference sequence). CDR3 length: 12 residues. V lost 1 base and J 7 bases, leaving 8 bases between the germline ends. CDR3 sequence reads: CASSIGTREQYF. CDR3 DNA: TGTGCCAGTAGTATAGGGACTCGGGAGCAGTACTTC.

This rearrangement joins TRBV6-5 to TRBJ2-7, with a tentative D call TRBD2 (5 bases). The CDR3 sequence is 12 residues long. In germline, CDR1 is MNHEY, CDR2 SVGAGI. V was shortened by 7 bases and J by 3 bases, with 10 bases between the two germline ends. CDR3 protein: CASKTRDYEQYF. The DNA for the CDR3 is TGTGCCAGCAAGACCCGGGACTACGAGCAGTACTTC.

The chain combines TRBV3-1 (or the pseudogene TRBV3-2) with TRBJ2-1; 7 bases fit TRBD2. Germline V CDR1 and CDR2: LGHDT, YNNKEL (reference sequence). V trimming: 1 base; J trimming: 6 bases; junction bases outside the gene matches: 9. The CDR3 runs 16 residues. The CDR3 region has the DNA TGTGCCAGCAGCCAAGTGACTAGCCTTGGTGTCAATGAGCAGTTCTTC. This encodes CASSQVTSLGVNEQFF.

The chain joins TRBV5-6 to TRBJ2-3, with D unclear. The CDR3 consists of 13 residues. Germline CDR1 is SGHDT and CDR2 is YYEEEE. V was shortened by 1 base and J by 4 bases, with 7 bases between the two germline ends. CDR3 sequence: CASSLSGPDTQYF. The CDR3 DNA sequence: TGTGCCAGCAGCTTGTCCGGTCCAGATACGCAGTATTTT.

The chain joins TRBV19 to TRBJ1-1; TRBD1 matches at 9 bases. J was trimmed by 7 bases and V by 6 bases; bases with no gene match: 6. Per the germline V gene, CDR1 is LNHDA and CDR2 is SQIVND (reference sequence). This CDR3 has 13 residues. In nucleotides, the CDR3 is TGTGCCAGTAGAACAGGGGGCGGGGGTGAAGCTTTCTTT. It specifies CASRTGGGGEAFF.

This chain uses TRBV12-3 or TRBV12-4 with TRBJ1-4; TRBD1 matches 9 bases. The CDR3 extends over 13 amino acids. J was trimmed by 8 bases and V by 6 bases; bases with no gene match: 4. The CDR3 sequence: CASRQGAREKLFF. CDR3 nucleotides: TGTGCCAGCAGACAGGGGGCGAGAGAAAAACTGTTTTTT.

This clone showed up just once. The genes are TRBV30 and TRBJ1-2; the D is unclear. CDR1 GTSNPN and CDR2 SVGIG come from the germline V gene (reference sequence). The CDR3 has 13 amino acids. Between the trimmed V and J ends, which lost 0 bases and 4 bases, there was a span of 9 bases. This CDR3 is CAWSVSGSYGYTF. CDR3 sequence (DNA): TGTGCCTGGAGTGTATCCGGCAGCTATGGCTACACCTTC.

V usage is TRBV5-5 and J usage is TRBJ2-1, with TRBD1 identical over 7 bases. Germline CDR1 reads SGHKS; CDR2 reads YYEKEE (reference sequence). The CDR3 runs 17 residues. V shed 1 base and J 3 bases; nucleotides not matched to a gene: 10. The CDR3 bases are TGTGCCAGCAGCTTGTCCCCCAGACAGGGCGGCTACAATGAGCAGTTCTTC. Residues: CASSLSPRQGGYNEQFF.

V and J are TRBV5-4 and TRBJ2-2; 12 bases fit TRBD2. The trim removed 2 bases at V and 4 bases at J, leaving 9 bases unmatched. CDR3 size: 18 residues. Germline loops: CDR1 SGHNT, CDR2 YYREEE (reference sequence). The CDR3 bases are TGTGCCAGCAGCTTTGGTCTAGCGGGGGGGCCGGGCACCGGGGAGCTGTTTTTT. As protein: CASSFGLAGGPGTGELFF.

This chain uses TRBV5-1 with TRBJ2-1; TRBD1 matches 11 bases. The CDR3 is made up of 14 amino acids. From germline, CDR1 is SGHRS and CDR2 YFSETQ. The V segment lost 3 bases and the J segment 6 bases; nucleotides outside the gene matches: 2. The CDR3 region has the DNA TGCGCCAGCAGCTGGGGGACAGGGGGCAATGAGCAGTTCTTC. Amino acids: CASSWGTGGNEQFF.

The sample holds one count of this clone. The gene calls are TRBV7-8 and TRBJ1-1, with D perhaps matching TRBD1 (6 bases). The CDR3 is 16 residues long. Trimming stripped 7 bases from V and 1 base from J, with 19 bases between. Germline loops: CDR1 SGHVS, CDR2 FQNEAQ. CDR3 in DNA: TGTGCCAGCAACTTGCGGGCAGGGGCGAGGAACACTGAAGCTTTCTTT. Its protein product is CASNLRAGARNTEAFF.

The V gene is TRBV6-5, the J gene TRBJ2-5, with TRBD1 identical over 7 bases. Trimming cost V 7 bases and J 1 base; bases outside gene matches: 6. The CDR3 has 14 amino acids. Germline CDR1 and CDR2: MNHEY and SVGAGI. The CDR3 loop reads CASIHRGPQETQYF. CDR3 in DNA: TGTGCCAGCATCCACAGGGGTCCCCAAGAGACCCAGTACTTC.

This chain links TRBV7-3 with TRBJ2-1, with TRBD1 identical over 8 bases. The CDR3 length is 19 residues. Germline V gene data show CDR1 as SGHTA and CDR2 as FQGTGA. J gave up 6 bases and V 1 base, and 17 bases lay outside the gene matches. CDR3 in amino acids: CASSLIQGAFSPLGNEQFF. The CDR3 DNA is TGTGCCAGCAGCTTAATCCAGGGGGCGTTTTCCCCCCTTGGCAATGAGCAGTTCTTC. Combining the CDR3 with reference TRBV7-3 and TRBJ2-1 gives the whole variable domain GAGVSQTPSNKVTEKGKYVELRCDPISGHTALYWYRQSLGQGPEFLIYFQGTGAADDSGLPNDRFFAVRPEGSVSTLKIQRTERGDSAVYLCASSLIQGAFSPLGNEQFFGPGTRLTVL.